The clone carrying this TCR beta chain was found many times. Its matching antigen is unknown. V lost 4 bases and J 6 bases, leaving 6 bases between the germline ends. This CDR3 spans 11 amino acids. This sample is part of a study of blood T cells in healthy people across ages. Findings and caveats of the study: Since the PBMCs were unsorted, naive and antigen-experienced cells could not be conclusively compared.

A J-beta primer mix and a sample-barcoded 5' primer were used in a second PCR of about 6 to 12 cycles. A template-switch adaptor containing 12 random nucleotides labeled each cDNA molecule. TCRdb passed the 5' RACE reads through MiXCR, listing each CDR3 protein once. The profile shows fewer than 950,000 distinct CDR3 sequences, around 36% of them singletons. The TCR originated in a man younger than 35 in good health. Sequencing input: blood. The chain recombines TRBV12-3 or TRBV12-4 with TRBJ1-2, with a tentative D call TRBD1 (5 bases). The CDR3 loop is CASSWGDGYTF. The CDR3 DNA reads as TGTGCCAGCAGTTGGGGGGATGGCTACACCTTC.